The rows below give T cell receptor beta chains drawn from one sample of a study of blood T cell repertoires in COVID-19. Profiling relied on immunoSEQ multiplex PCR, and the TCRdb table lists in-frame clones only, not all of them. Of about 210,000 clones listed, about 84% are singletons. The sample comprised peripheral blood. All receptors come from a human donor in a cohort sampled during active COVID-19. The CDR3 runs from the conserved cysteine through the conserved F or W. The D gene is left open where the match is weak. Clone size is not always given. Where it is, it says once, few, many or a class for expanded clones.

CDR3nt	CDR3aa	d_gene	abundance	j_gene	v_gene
TGTGCCAGCAGTTCCTGGACTAGCGGGAGACATGAGCAGTTCTTC	CASSSWTSGRHEQFF	TRBD2	few	TRBJ2-1	TRBV6-6
TGTGCCAGCTCACCAGAGACAGGGATCTATGGCTACACCTTC	CASSPETGIYGYTF	TRBD1	-	TRBJ1-2	TRBV18
TGTGCCAGCACCCGTGGGACTAGCGGGAGGGTGGACACCGGGGAGCTGTTTTTT	CASTRGTSGRVDTGELFF	TRBD2	-	TRBJ2-2	TRBV27
TGTGCCAGCTCACCACGTTCACAGATGAACACTGAAGCTTTCTTT	CASSPRSQMNTEAFF	-	-	TRBJ1-1	TRBV18
TGTGCCAGCCAGGGCCTTGGAGGGGAGCTGTTTTTT	CASQGLGGELFF	-	-	TRBJ2-2	TRBV5-8
TGTGCCAGCAGCTTTCAACGACAGGGCTCCCCTGGAGGGGGCTACACCTTC	CASSFQRQGSPGGGYTF	TRBD1	-	TRBJ1-2	TRBV7-2
TGCGCCAGCAGCCAGTCGACAGGGGGCGCGGGGAAGACCCAGTACTTC	CASSQSTGGAGKTQYF	TRBD1	-	TRBJ2-5	TRBV4-1
TGTGCCAGCAGCACCCGACAGGGGGCTCCCGGGGAGCTGTTTTTT	CASSTRQGAPGELFF	TRBD1	few	TRBJ2-2	TRBV7-3
TGTGCCAGCAGTGCGGGCGGCTATGGCTACACCTTC	CASSAGGYGYTF	-	-	TRBJ1-2	TRBV12-3/TRBV12-4
TGTGCCAGCAACCCCGACAGGGATCAGCCCCAGCATTTT	CASNPDRDQPQHF	TRBD1	-	TRBJ1-5	TRBV2
TGTGCCAGCAGCTCGGGACTAGCGGGAGGGCCGATACAAGAGACCCAGTACTTC	CASSSGLAGGPIQETQYF	TRBD2	-	TRBJ2-5	TRBV5-8
TGTGCCAGCAGTCCCGGGACAGGGGATGAAAAACTGTTTTTT	CASSPGTGDEKLFF	TRBD1	-	TRBJ1-4	TRBV6-5
TGTGCCAGCAGTCGACAGGGGAGCGGCACTGAAGCTTTCTTT	CASSRQGSGTEAFF	TRBD1	-	TRBJ1-1	TRBV28
TGTGCCAGTAGGACACCGGGACAGCTTAATGAAAAACTGTTTTTT	CASRTPGQLNEKLFF	TRBD1	-	TRBJ1-4	TRBV19
TGTGCCACTACCGGGACAGGCTACGAGCAGTACTTC	CATTGTGYEQYF	TRBD1	-	TRBJ2-7	TRBV3-1/TRBV3-2
TGTGCCAGCAGTTTAGATGCGGTAAATGAAAAACTGTTTTTT	CASSLDAVNEKLFF	-	-	TRBJ1-4	TRBV27
TGTGCCAGCAGCTATACAGAGAACTATGGCTACACCTTC	CASSYTENYGYTF	-	-	TRBJ1-2	TRBV7-9
TGTGCCAGCAGCTCCCGGGGGGCCTACAATGAGCAGTTCTTC	CASSSRGAYNEQFF	TRBD2	once	TRBJ2-1	TRBV7-9
TGTGCCAGCAGCTTGGGGGCGTCCACAGATACGCAGTATTTT	CASSLGASTDTQYF	-	-	TRBJ2-3	TRBV28
TGTGCCAGCTCACCAGAAAGGCTTAGGGAGCCCCATAATTCACCCCTCCACTTT	CASSPERLREPHNSPLHF	-	-	TRBJ1-6	TRBV18
TGTGCCAGCAGCCTCGAGCGCACAGATACGCAGTATTTT	CASSLERTDTQYF	-	-	TRBJ2-3	TRBV2
TGTGCCAGCTCACCAGTCGGGAGCGGGGAGCTGTTTTTT	CASSPVGSGELFF	-	-	TRBJ2-2	TRBV18
TGTGCCAGCAGCTTAGCAGGGGCCGGGCCCTACGAGCAGTACTTC	CASSLAGAGPYEQYF	-	once	TRBJ2-7	TRBV11-2
TGTGCCAGCCTCGGTAGCCTGAACTACGAGCAGTACTTC	CASLGSLNYEQYF	-	-	TRBJ2-7	TRBV28
TGTGCCAGCTCACCACCACAGTTATCTGGAAACACCATATATTTT	CASSPPQLSGNTIYF	-	-	TRBJ1-3	TRBV18
TGCAGCGTTGTCGACAGGTTGAACACTGAAGCTTTCTTT	CSVVDRLNTEAFF	-	-	TRBJ1-1	TRBV29-1
TGTGCCAGCCGACCCTCCTCGGGGGGCGCGTGGGAGACCCAGTACTTC	CASRPSSGGAWETQYF	-	-	TRBJ2-5	TRBV27
TGTGCCAGCAGCCAATCTCTGGGGGCAGGCTATGGCTACACCTTC	CASSQSLGAGYGYTF	-	-	TRBJ1-2	TRBV14
TGTGCCAGCAGTTTATACCCGAAGCTGGCCTACGAGCAGTACTTC	CASSLYPKLAYEQYF	-	-	TRBJ2-7	TRBV28
TGCGCCAGCAGCCATCCCTGGACAGGGTTCAGCCAAGAGACCCAGTACTTC	CASSHPWTGFSQETQYF	TRBD1	-	TRBJ2-5	TRBV4-1
TGTGCCAGCACCCCCGACGGGAAAAACATTCAGTACTTC	CASTPDGKNIQYF	-	-	TRBJ2-4	TRBV6-5
TGTGCCAGCAGCGTAGCGGACACGTCCTACGAGCAGTACTTC	CASSVADTSYEQYF	-	-	TRBJ2-7	TRBV9
TGTGCCAGCAGCTTATATCAAGCCACTGAAGCTTTCTTT	CASSLYQATEAFF	-	-	TRBJ1-1	TRBV11-2
TGCGCCAGCAGCTCAGAGACAGGGTCAGAAGGCTACACCTTC	CASSSETGSEGYTF	TRBD1	-	TRBJ1-2	TRBV5-1
TGTGCCAGCAGTTACACTAACATGGGAGAGACCCAGTACTTC	CASSYTNMGETQYF	-	-	TRBJ2-5	TRBV6-5
TGTGCCAGCAGCCAACCACCGGGACAGCAACTCCATGGCTACACCTTC	CASSQPPGQQLHGYTF	TRBD1	-	TRBJ1-2	TRBV4-2
TGCGCCAGCAGCCCGGGGGGGATAATCACTGAAGCTTTCTTT	CASSPGGIITEAFF	-	-	TRBJ1-1	TRBV5-1
TGTGCCAGCAGACTACAGGGCTATGGCTACACCTTC	CASRLQGYGYTF	-	-	TRBJ1-2	TRBV6-5
TGTGCCAGCAGTTACTCACCACTAGTAGATACGCAGTATTTT	CASSYSPLVDTQYF	-	-	TRBJ2-3	TRBV6-5
TGCGCCAGTAGAGGGAACATGAACACCGGGGAGCTGTTTTTT	CASRGNMNTGELFF	-	-	TRBJ2-2	TRBV5-1
TGTGCCAGTAGCCTGGCTCGGCTAGGGGGTGAAGCTTTCTTT	CASSLARLGGEAFF	-	-	TRBJ1-1	TRBV19
TGTGCCAGCAGTTATCGGAGAAGAGTTGACAATCAGCCCCAGCATTTT	CASSYRRRVDNQPQHF	-	-	TRBJ1-5	TRBV6-8
TGTGCCAGCAGTAACGGACAGATTAGGGAAAAACTGTTTTTT	CASSNGQIREKLFF	-	-	TRBJ1-4	TRBV28
TGTGCCAGTAGTCTAGCCGGGGTGAATGAGCAGTTCTTC	CASSLAGVNEQFF	-	-	TRBJ2-1	TRBV19
TGTGCCAGCAGTTACGGGGGCGGGGGACGGGAAAAACTGTTTTTT	CASSYGGGGREKLFF	-	many	TRBJ1-4	TRBV6-5
TGTGCCACCACAGGGGTGTGGTCCTACGAGCAGTACTTC	CATTGVWSYEQYF	TRBD1	-	TRBJ2-7	TRBV2
TGTGCCAGCTCGCGTTCCGGGACAGTGGATGGCTACACCTTC	CASSRSGTVDGYTF	TRBD1	-	TRBJ1-2	TRBV18
TGTGCCAGCAGCTACAGGGAGGAGCAGTACTTC	CASSYREEQYF	-	-	TRBJ2-7	TRBV3-1/TRBV3-2
TGTGCCAGCAGCTCGCTTAGAACAGATACGCAGTATTTT	CASSSLRTDTQYF	-	-	TRBJ2-3	TRBV7-2
TGCGCCAGCGCTACCTTCTCAGGGGCGGTACCGATTTCTGGGGCCAACGTCCTGACTTTC	CASATFSGAVPISGANVLTF	-	-	TRBJ2-6	TRBV5-1
TGCAGCGTTGGAGGACAGGCCTATGGCTACACCTTC	CSVGGQAYGYTF	TRBD1	-	TRBJ1-2	TRBV29-1
TGTGCCAGCAGTGAAGACCCCCAACAGTTTCAGCCCCAGCATTTT	CASSEDPQQFQPQHF	-	-	TRBJ1-5	TRBV6-1